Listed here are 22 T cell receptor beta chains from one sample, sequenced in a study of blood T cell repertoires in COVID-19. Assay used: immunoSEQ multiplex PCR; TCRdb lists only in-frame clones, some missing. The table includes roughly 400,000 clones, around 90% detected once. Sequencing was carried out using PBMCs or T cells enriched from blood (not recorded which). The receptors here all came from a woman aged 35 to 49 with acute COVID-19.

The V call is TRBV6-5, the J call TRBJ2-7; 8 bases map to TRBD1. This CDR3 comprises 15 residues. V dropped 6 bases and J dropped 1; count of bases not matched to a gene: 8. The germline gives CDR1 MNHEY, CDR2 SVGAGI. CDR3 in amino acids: CASSKFRDRSYEQYF. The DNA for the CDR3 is TGTGCCAGCAGCAAATTCCGGGACAGGTCCTACGAGCAGTACTTC.

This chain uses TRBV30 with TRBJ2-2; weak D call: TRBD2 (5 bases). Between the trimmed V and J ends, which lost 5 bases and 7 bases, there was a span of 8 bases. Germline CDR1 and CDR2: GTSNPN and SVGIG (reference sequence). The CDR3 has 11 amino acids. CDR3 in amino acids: CAWDGGGELFF. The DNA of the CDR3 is TGTGCCTGGGACGGAGGCGGGGAGCTGTTTTTT.

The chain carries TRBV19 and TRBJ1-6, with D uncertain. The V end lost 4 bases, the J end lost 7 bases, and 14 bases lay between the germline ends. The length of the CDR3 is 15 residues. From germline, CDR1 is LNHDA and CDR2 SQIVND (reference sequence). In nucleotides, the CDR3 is TGTGCCAGTAGTACGACCGTGGTCGGGAATTCACCCCTCCACTTT. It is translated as CASSTTVVGNSPLHF.

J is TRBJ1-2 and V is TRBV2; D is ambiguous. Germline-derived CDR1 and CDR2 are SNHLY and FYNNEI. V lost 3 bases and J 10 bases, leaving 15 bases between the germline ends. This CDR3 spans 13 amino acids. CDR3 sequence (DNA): TGTGCCAGCAGTGACAGGCGAACCTCGCTCTACACCTTC. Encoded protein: CASSDRRTSLYTF.

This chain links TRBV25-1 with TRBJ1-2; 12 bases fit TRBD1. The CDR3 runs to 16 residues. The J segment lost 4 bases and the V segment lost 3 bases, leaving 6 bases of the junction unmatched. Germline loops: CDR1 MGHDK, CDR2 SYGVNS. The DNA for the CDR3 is TGTGCCAGCAGTGATCCCGGGACAGGGGGCATCTATGGCTACACCTTC. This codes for CASSDPGTGGIYGYTF.

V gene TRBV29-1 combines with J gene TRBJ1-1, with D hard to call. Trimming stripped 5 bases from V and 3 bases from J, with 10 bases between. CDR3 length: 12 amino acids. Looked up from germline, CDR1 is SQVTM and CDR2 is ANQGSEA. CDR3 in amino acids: CSVYSGHTEAFF. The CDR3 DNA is TGCAGCGTTTATAGCGGGCACACTGAAGCTTTCTTT.

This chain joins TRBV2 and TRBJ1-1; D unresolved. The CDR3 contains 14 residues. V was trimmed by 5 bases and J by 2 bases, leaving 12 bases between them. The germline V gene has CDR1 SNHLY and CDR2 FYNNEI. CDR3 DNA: TGTGCCAGCAGTTTGGAGTTCCGAAACACTGAAGCTTTCTTT. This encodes CASSLEFRNTEAFF.

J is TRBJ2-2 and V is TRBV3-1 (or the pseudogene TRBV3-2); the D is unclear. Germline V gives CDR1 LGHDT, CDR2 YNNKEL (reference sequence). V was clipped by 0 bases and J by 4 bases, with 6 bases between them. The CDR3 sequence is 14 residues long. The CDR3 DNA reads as TGTGCCAGCAGCCAAGATCGTTCCACCGGGGAGCTGTTTTTT. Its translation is CASSQDRSTGELFF.

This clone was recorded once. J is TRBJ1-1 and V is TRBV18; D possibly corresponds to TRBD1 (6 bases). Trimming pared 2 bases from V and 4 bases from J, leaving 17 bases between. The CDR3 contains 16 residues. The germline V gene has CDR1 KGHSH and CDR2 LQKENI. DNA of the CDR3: TGTGCCAGCTCACCAAACACAGGGATCTCGGCCACTGAAGCTTTCTTT. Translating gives CASSPNTGISATEAFF.

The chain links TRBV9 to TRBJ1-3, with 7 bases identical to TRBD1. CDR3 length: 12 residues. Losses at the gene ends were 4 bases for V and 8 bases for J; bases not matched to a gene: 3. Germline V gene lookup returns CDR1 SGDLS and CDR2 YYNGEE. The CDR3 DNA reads TGTGCCAGCAGCCAGACAGGGTACACCATATATTTT. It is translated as CASSQTGYTIYF.

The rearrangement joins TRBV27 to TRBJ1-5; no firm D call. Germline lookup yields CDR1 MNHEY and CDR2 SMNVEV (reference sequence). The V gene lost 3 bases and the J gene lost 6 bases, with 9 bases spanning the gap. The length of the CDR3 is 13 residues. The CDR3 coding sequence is TGTGCCAGCAGTTTGCGTCTTTTTCAGCCCCAGCATTTT. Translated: CASSLRLFQPQHF.

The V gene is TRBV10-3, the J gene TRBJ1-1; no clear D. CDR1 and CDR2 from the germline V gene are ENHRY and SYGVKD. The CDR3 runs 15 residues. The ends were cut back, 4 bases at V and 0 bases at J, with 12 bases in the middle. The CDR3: CAISVKGRLNTEAFF. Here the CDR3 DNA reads TGTGCCATCAGTGTGAAAGGGAGACTGAACACTGAAGCTTTCTTT.

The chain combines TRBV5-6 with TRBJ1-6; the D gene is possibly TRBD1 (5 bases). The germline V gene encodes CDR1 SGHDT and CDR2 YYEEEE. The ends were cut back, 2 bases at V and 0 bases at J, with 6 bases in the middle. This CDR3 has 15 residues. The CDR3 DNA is TGTGCCAGCAGCTTAAGGGGCTCCTATAATTCACCCCTCCACTTT. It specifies CASSLRGSYNSPLHF.

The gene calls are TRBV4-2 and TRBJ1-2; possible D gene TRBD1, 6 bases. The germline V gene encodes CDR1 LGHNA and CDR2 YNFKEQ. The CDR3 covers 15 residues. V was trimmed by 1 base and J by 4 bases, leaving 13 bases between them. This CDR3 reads CASSQGGPPSYGYTF. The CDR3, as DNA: TGTGCCAGCAGCCAAGGGGGGCCTCCCAGCTATGGCTACACCTTC.

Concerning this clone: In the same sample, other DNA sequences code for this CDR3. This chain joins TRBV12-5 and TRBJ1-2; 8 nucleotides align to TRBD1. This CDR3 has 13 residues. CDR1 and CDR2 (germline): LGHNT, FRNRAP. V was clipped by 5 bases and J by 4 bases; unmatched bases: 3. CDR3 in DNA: TGTGCTAGTGGTACAGGGGGAGGCTATGGCTACACCTTC. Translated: CASGTGGGYGYTF.

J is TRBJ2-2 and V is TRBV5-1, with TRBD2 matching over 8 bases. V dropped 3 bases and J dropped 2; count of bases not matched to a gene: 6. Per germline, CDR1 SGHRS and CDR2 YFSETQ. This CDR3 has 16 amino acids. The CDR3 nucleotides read TGCGCCAGCAGCTGGGAGCGGGGGCCAAACACCGGGGAGCTGTTTTTT. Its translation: CASSWERGPNTGELFF.

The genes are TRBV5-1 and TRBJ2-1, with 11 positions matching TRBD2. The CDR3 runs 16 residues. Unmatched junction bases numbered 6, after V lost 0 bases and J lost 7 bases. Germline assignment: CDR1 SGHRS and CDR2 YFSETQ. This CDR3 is CASSLAGASGGNEQFF. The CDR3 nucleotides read TGCGCCAGCAGCTTGGCTGGGGCTAGCGGGGGGAATGAGCAGTTCTTC.

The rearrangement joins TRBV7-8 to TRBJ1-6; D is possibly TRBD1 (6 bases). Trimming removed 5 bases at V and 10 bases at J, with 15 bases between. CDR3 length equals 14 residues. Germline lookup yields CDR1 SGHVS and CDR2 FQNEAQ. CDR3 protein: CASSVRTDPSPLHF. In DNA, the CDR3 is TGTGCCAGCAGCGTACGGACAGACCCGTCACCCCTCCACTTT.

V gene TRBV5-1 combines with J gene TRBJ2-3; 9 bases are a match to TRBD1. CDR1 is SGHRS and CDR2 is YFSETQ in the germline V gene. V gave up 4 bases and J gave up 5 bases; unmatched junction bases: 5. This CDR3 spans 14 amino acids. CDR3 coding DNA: TGCGCCAGCAGCAGGGGGACAGGGAAAGATACGCAGTATTTT. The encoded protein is CASSRGTGKDTQYF.

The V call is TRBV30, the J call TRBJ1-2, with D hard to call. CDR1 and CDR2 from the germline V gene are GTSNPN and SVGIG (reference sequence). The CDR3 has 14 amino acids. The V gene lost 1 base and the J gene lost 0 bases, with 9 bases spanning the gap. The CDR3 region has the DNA TGTGCCTGGAGTGATTTCGGTACTAACTATGGCTACACCTTC. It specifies CAWSDFGTNYGYTF.

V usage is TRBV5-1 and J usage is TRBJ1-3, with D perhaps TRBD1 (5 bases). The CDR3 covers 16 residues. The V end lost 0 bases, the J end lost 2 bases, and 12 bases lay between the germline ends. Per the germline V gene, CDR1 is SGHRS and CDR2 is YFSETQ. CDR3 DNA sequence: TGCGCCAGCAGCTTGGTCGGGGGGTTGACTGGAAACACCATATATTTT. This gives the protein CASSLVGGLTGNTIYF.

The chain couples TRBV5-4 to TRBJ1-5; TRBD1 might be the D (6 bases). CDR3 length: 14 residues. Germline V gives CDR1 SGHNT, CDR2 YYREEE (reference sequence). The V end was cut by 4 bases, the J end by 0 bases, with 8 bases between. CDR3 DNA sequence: TGTGCCAGCAGCGCAGGGGTTAGCAATCAGCCCCAGCATTTT. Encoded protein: CASSAGVSNQPQHF.